Listed below are T cell receptor beta chains from one sample, sequenced in a study of shared clonotypes between healthy human individuals. The data were produced by immunoSEQ multiplex PCR, yet TCRdb's version contains in-frame clones alone and is incomplete. The sample lists around 940,000 clones, 76% occurring once. The sample comprised memory CD4+ T cells sorted from blood. All receptors derive from a man between 18 and 29 years old in good health. Both conserved end residues are part of each CDR3. A D gene is named only where the DNA matches it firmly. Clone size appears in some rows only: once, few, many, or a class for an expanded clone.

>few|NA|TRBV6-6|TRBJ2-7
CASRRQVEYEQYF
TGTGCCAGCAGAAGACAGGTAGAGTACGAGCAGTACTTC
>few|NA|TRBV28|TRBJ2-5
CASSLPGPETQYF
TGTGCCAGCAGTTTACCCGGCCCGGAGACCCAGTACTTC
>NA|TRBD1|TRBV28|TRBJ2-5
CASSFSNAGGETQYF
TGTGCCAGCAGTTTCTCCAACGCAGGGGGTGAGACCCAGTACTTC
>NA|NA|TRBV7-2|TRBJ2-7
CASSLVSDTSYEQYF
TGTGCCAGCAGCTTAGTCAGCGACACCTCCTACGAGCAGTACTTC
>NA|TRBD2|TRBV5-1|TRBJ2-1
CASSLVGLAGGGNEQFF
TGCGCCAGCAGCTTGGTTGGACTAGCGGGCGGGGGCAATGAGCAGTTCTTC
>NA|NA|TRBV28|TRBJ1-2
CASSFLMGGYTF
TGTGCCAGCAGTTTTCTGATGGGAGGCTACACCTTC
>NA|NA|TRBV2|TRBJ1-1
CASSADTTQVPEAFF
TGTGCCAGCAGTGCCGACACCACCCAGGTGCCTGAAGCTTTCTTT
>NA|NA|TRBV6-5|TRBJ1-1
CASRPRDGYTEAFF
TGTGCCAGCAGACCCCGGGACGGTTACACTGAAGCTTTCTTT
>NA|TRBD2|TRBV7-2|TRBJ2-5
CASSPGTSGGAVETQYF
TGTGCCAGCAGCCCGGGGACTAGCGGGGGGGCTGTAGAGACCCAGTACTTC
>NA|NA|TRBV7-9|TRBJ1-5
CARQMGGGRSNQPQHF
TGTGCCAGACAGATGGGGGGAGGAAGGAGCAATCAGCCCCAGCATTTT
>NA|NA|TRBV7-8|TRBJ2-7
CASSPLGYEQYF
TGTGCCAGCAGCCCTTTGGGGTACGAGCAGTACTTC
>NA|NA|TRBV27|TRBJ1-4
CASSLSRDFEKLFF
TGTGCCAGCAGTTTATCCCGGGACTTTGAAAAACTGTTTTTT
>NA|NA|TRBV28|TRBJ2-2
CATKGPGAAGELFF
TGTGCCACAAAAGGGCCGGGGGCCGCCGGGGAGCTGTTTTTT
>NA|NA|TRBV5-1|TRBJ1-2
CASSLGSAGSYGYTF
TGCGCCAGCAGCTTAGGGAGTGCAGGAAGCTATGGCTACACCTTC
>NA|TRBD1|TRBV9|TRBJ2-7
CASSPQGQGSYEQYF
TGTGCCAGCAGCCCCCAGGGACAGGGCTCCTACGAGCAGTACTTC
>NA|NA|TRBV28|TRBJ1-5
CASSYGKSNQPQHF
TGTGCCAGCAGCTATGGGAAGAGCAATCAGCCCCAGCATTTT
>NA|TRBD2|TRBV5-1|TRBJ2-3
CASSSLAGKKTDTQYF
TGCGCCAGCAGCAGCTTAGCGGGAAAGAAAACAGATACGCAGTATTTT
>NA|TRBD2|TRBV5-1|TRBJ2-5
CASSREGAETQYF
TGCGCCAGCAGTCGGGAGGGCGCAGAGACCCAGTACTTC
>NA|TRBD2|TRBV19|TRBJ2-7
CASSRAAGLAGVGEQYF
TGTGCCAGTAGTAGAGCCGCTGGACTAGCGGGAGTAGGAGAGCAGTACTTC
>NA|NA|TRBV5-1|TRBJ2-3
CASSGEGGRDTQYF
TGCGCCAGCAGCGGCGAGGGGGGCCGAGATACGCAGTATTTT
>NA|NA|TRBV2|TRBJ2-5
CASSKNIQETQYF
TGTGCCAGCAGCAAAAATATACAAGAGACCCAGTACTTC
>few|NA|TRBV5-1|TRBJ2-3
CASSLLRGSDTQYF
TGCGCCAGCAGCTTGTTGAGGGGGAGCGATACGCAGTATTTT
>NA|NA|TRBV7-7|TRBJ2-5
CASSLDRETQYF
TGTGCTAGCAGCTTAGACAGGGAGACCCAGTACTTC
>few|NA|TRBV6-6|TRBJ1-2
CASSNDGTIYGYTF
TGTGCCAGCAGCAACGACGGGACTATCTATGGCTACACCTTC
>NA|TRBD1|TRBV29-1|TRBJ1-2
CSVRDRDSVYGYTF
TGCAGCGTCCGGGACAGAGACTCTGTCTATGGCTACACCTTC
>few|NA|TRBV11-2|TRBJ2-3
CASSLAWNTQYF
TGTGCCAGCAGCTTAGCGTGGAATACGCAGTATTTT
>once|TRBD1|TRBV19|TRBJ1-1
CASSSGQAGGNEAFF
TGTGCCAGTAGTTCAGGACAGGCCGGCGGGAATGAAGCTTTCTTT
>NA|NA|TRBV12-5|TRBJ1-2
CASGLDGGAGGYTF
TGTGCTAGTGGTTTGGACGGGGGCGCGGGCGGCTACACCTTC
>NA|NA|TRBV1|TRBJ2-1
CTSSQVPRDLSLNEQFF
TGCACCAGCAGCCAAGTTCCTCGGGACCTCTCCTTGAATGAGCAGTTCTTC
>NA|NA|TRBV5-1|TRBJ1-1
CASSLGGGWNTEAFF
TGCGCCAGCAGCTTGGGTGGGGGATGGAACACTGAAGCTTTCTTT
>NA|TRBD1|TRBV6-1|TRBJ1-2
CASVRDRGQVFGYIF
TGTGCCAGCGTGAGGGACAGGGGGCAGGTGTTTGGCTACATCTTC
>NA|NA|TRBV6-1|TRBJ2-7
CASSLDPQPAYEQYF
TGTGCCAGCAGTTTAGATCCCCAACCGGCCTACGAGCAGTACTTC
>NA|NA|TRBV6-1|TRBJ2-4
CASSELTKLAKNIQYF
TGTGCCAGCAGTGAACTCACTAAACTAGCCAAAAACATTCAGTACTTC
>once|NA|TRBV2|TRBJ2-3
CASSEALVAGTDTQYF
TGTGCCAGCAGTGAAGCGCTTGTGGCAGGGACAGATACGCAGTATTTT
>NA|TRBD2|TRBV6-6|TRBJ2-2
CASRSSGRGAGELFF
TGTGCCAGCAGATCTAGCGGGAGAGGGGCCGGGGAGCTGTTTTTT
>few|TRBD2|TRBV11-3|TRBJ2-7
CASTKPSGLAGDLDEQYF
TGTGCCAGCACCAAGCCCTCGGGACTAGCGGGGGACCTCGACGAGCAGTACTTC
>NA|NA|TRBV5-1|TRBJ2-7
CASSLNLGAYEQYF
TGTGCCAGCAGCTTGAACCTCGGGGCATACGAGCAGTACTTC
>few|NA|TRBV15|TRBJ1-4
CATSIPAGGDEKLFF
TGTGCCACCAGCATTCCAGCCGGGGGAGATGAAAAACTGTTTTTT
>NA|NA|TRBV29-1|TRBJ1-2
CSVEVGAQTTF
TGCAGCGTTGAAGTCGGGGCCCAAACCACCTTC
>NA|NA|TRBV7-8|TRBJ2-1
CASSGGLYNEQFF
TGTGCCAGCTCCGGGGGCCTCTACAATGAGCAGTTCTTC
>NA|NA|TRBV29-1|TRBJ2-3
CSVEGPQGPDTQYF
TGCAGCGTTGAAGGCCCCCAGGGCCCAGATACGCAGTATTTT
>NA|NA|TRBV5-4|TRBJ2-7
CASSLVSAHEQYF
TGTGCCAGCAGCTTGGTTTCCGCCCACGAGCAGTACTTC
>NA|NA|TRBV18|TRBJ2-7
CASSPRTGEIEQYF
TGTGCCAGCTCACCTAGGACCGGGGAGATCGAGCAGTACTTC
>NA|NA|TRBV6-5|TRBJ1-1
CASSPTRQLNTEAFF
TGTGCCAGCAGCCCAACCCGACAGCTGAACACTGAAGCTTTCTTT
>NA|TRBD1|TRBV7-9|TRBJ2-7
CASSQETGQVHYEQYF
TGTGCCAGCAGCCAAGAGACAGGGCAAGTCCACTACGAGCAGTACTTC
>NA|NA|TRBV5-4|TRBJ1-4
CASSLKTAEEKLFF
TGTGCCAGCAGCTTGAAGACAGCAGAGGAAAAACTGTTTTTT
>NA|NA|TRBV10-3|TRBJ1-2
CAIRFVGAAYNYGYTF
TGTGCCATCAGATTCGTGGGAGCAGCGTATAACTATGGCTACACCTTC
>NA|NA|TRBV7-9|TRBJ1-4
CASSSALELFF
TGTGCCAGCAGTTCCGCCCTGGAACTGTTTTTT
>NA|TRBD2|TRBV5-3|TRBJ2-1
CARSLEGTSGISHEQFF
TGTGCCAGAAGCTTGGAAGGGACTAGCGGGATAAGCCATGAGCAGTTCTTC
>NA|NA|TRBV29-1|TRBJ2-4
CSVADSRKNIQYF
TGCAGCGTCGCGGACAGTCGAAAAAACATTCAGTACTTC
>NA|TRBD2|TRBV5-8|TRBJ2-1
CASSSVAGAYNEQFF
TGTGCCAGCAGCTCTGTAGCGGGAGCGTACAATGAGCAGTTCTTC
>NA|NA|TRBV7-2|TRBJ2-7
CASSLGSNSAKYF
TGTGCCAGCAGCTTAGGGTCCAACAGCGCGAAGTACTTC
>NA|TRBD1|TRBV15|TRBJ2-3
CATSRDRTGPTDTQYF
TGTGCCACCAGCAGGGATAGGACAGGGCCTACAGATACGCAGTATTTT
>few|TRBD1|TRBV6-1|TRBJ1-5
CASSEVRGGNQPQHF
TGTGCCAGCAGTGAAGTCAGGGGGGGCAATCAGCCCCAGCATTTT